This is a list of T cell receptor beta chains from one sample in a study of regulatory T cells in long-lasting Graves disease. TCRdb independently ran MiXCR on the multiplex PCR reads; one entry per CDR3 protein. This sample carries under 300,000 distinct CDR3 sequences, 20% of them seen once, and the ten largest clones take approximately 13%. The sample in question was peripheral blood mononuclear cells (PBMCs), obtained at new diagnosis, from a patient treated with antithyroid drugs. These receptors all come from a female donor with Graves disease. Each CDR3 is given with its conserved first and last residue. Fields, in order: CDR3 protein, CDR3 DNA, D gene, V gene, clone size, J gene. D genes are given only for firm matches. Clone size appears in some rows only: once, few, many, or a class for an expanded clone.

CDR3: CASSSSGSLQETQYF
DNA: TGCGCCAGCAGTTCAAGCGGGAGCCTCCAAGAGACCCAGTACTTC
D: TRBD2
V: TRBV4-1
size: many
J: TRBJ2-5

CDR3: CASSLQRKQYF
DNA: TGTGCCAGCAGCTTACAGAGGAAGCAGTACTTC
D: .
V: TRBV7-8
size: many
J: TRBJ2-7

CDR3: CASSPTQGEQFF
DNA: TGTGCCAGCAGCCCCACCCAGGGTGAGCAGTTCTTC
D: .
V: TRBV7-9
size: many
J: TRBJ2-1

CDR3: CSARQGAQRSPLHF
DNA: TGCAGTGCCAGACAGGGGGCGCAGCGATCACCCCTCCACTTT
D: TRBD1
V: TRBV20-1
size: many
J: TRBJ1-6

CDR3: CSVTGTLRETEAFF
DNA: TGCAGTGTTACCGGGACCCTTAGAGAGACTGAAGCTTTCTTT
D: .
V: TRBV20-1
size: many
J: TRBJ1-1

CDR3: CASSFRPSNYGYTF
DNA: TGTGCCAGCAGTTTTCGGCCGTCAAACTATGGCTACACCTTC
D: .
V: TRBV12-3/TRBV12-4
size: many
J: TRBJ1-2

CDR3: CASSPSGQGGETQYF
DNA: TGCGCCAGCAGTCCCTCAGGACAGGGGGGTGAGACCCAGTACTTC
D: TRBD1
V: TRBV10-1
size: many
J: TRBJ2-5

CDR3: CASSAGLLGEQYF
DNA: TGTGCCAGCAGTGCGGGACTCCTCGGGGAGCAGTACTTC
D: .
V: TRBV2
size: many
J: TRBJ2-7

CDR3: CAISESNRQKLGGATNEKLFF
DNA: TGTGCCATCAGTGAGTCGAACAGGCAAAAACTCGGAGGCGCAACTAATGAAAAACTGTTTTTT
D: .
V: TRBV10-3
size: many
J: TRBJ1-4

CDR3: CSARNPGQNYNEQFF
DNA: TGCAGTGCTAGGAACCCGGGGCAGAACTACAATGAGCAGTTCTTC
D: .
V: TRBV20-1
size: many
J: TRBJ2-1

CDR3: CSALRDRQQELTQYF
DNA: TGCAGTGCTCTGCGGGACAGACAACAAGAGTTAACCCAGTACTTC
D: .
V: TRBV20-1
size: many
J: TRBJ2-5

CDR3: CASSPQRESHEQFF
DNA: TGTGCCAGCTCACCACAGCGGGAGAGTCATGAGCAGTTCTTC
D: TRBD2
V: TRBV18
size: many
J: TRBJ2-1

CDR3: CASSEKHFYTGELFF
DNA: TGCGCCAGCAGTGAGAAACACTTCTACACCGGGGAGCTGTTTTTT
D: .
V: TRBV10-1
size: few
J: TRBJ2-2

CDR3: CASSPGTVYEQYF
DNA: TGCGCCAGCAGCCCGGGGACGGTCTACGAGCAGTACTTC
D: .
V: TRBV5-1
size: many
J: TRBJ2-7

CDR3: CASSYSGLAGGETQYF
DNA: TGTGCCAGCAGTTACTCTGGACTAGCGGGAGGGGAGACCCAGTACTTC
D: TRBD2
V: TRBV6-5
size: many
J: TRBJ2-5

CDR3: CASSDTGGGGKNIQYF
DNA: TGTGCCAGCAGTGACACAGGGGGCGGGGGGAAAAACATTCAGTACTTC
D: .
V: TRBV2
size: few
J: TRBJ2-4

CDR3: CASSPGSSHPALHF
DNA: TGTGCCAGCAGCCCCGGGAGCTCCCATCCGGCCCTCCACTTT
D: .
V: TRBV6-2/TRBV6-3
size: many
J: TRBJ1-6

CDR3: CASSDTGGGETDTQYF
DNA: TGTGCCAGCAGTGACACAGGGGGCGGGGAGACAGATACGCAGTATTTT
D: TRBD1
V: TRBV2
size: .
J: TRBJ2-3

CDR3: CASSSIDEQFF
DNA: TGTGCCAGCAGCTCAATCGATGAGCAGTTCTTC
D: .
V: TRBV7-9
size: many
J: TRBJ2-1

CDR3: CASSQRDRPVADEKLFF
DNA: TGTGCCAGCAGCCAAAGGGACCGCCCGGTTGCGGATGAAAAACTGTTTTTT
D: .
V: TRBV4-1
size: .
J: TRBJ1-4

CDR3: CASSPTGLAGGEQFF
DNA: TGCGCCAGCAGCCCAACGGGACTAGCGGGGGGGGAGCAGTTCTTC
D: TRBD2
V: TRBV4-3
size: .
J: TRBJ2-1

CDR3: CASRPMGRNYEQYF
DNA: TGTGCCAGCAGACCTATGGGCAGGAACTACGAGCAGTACTTC
D: .
V: TRBV27
size: few
J: TRBJ2-7

CDR3: CATFRPQGGYEQYF
DNA: TGCGCCACCTTTCGACCGCAGGGTGGCTACGAGCAGTACTTC
D: .
V: TRBV10-1
size: many
J: TRBJ2-7

CDR3: CASSGYETQHF
DNA: TGTGCCAGCAGTGGCTATGAGACCCAGCACTTC
D: .
V: TRBV2
size: once
J: TRBJ2-5

CDR3: CAIRGTANTGELFF
DNA: TGTGCCATCAGGGGGACGGCGAACACCGGGGAGCTGTTTTTT
D: .
V: TRBV10-3
size: .
J: TRBJ2-2

CDR3: CASSLVGSAGYNEQFF
DNA: TGTGCCAGCAGCTTAGTGGGTAGCGCAGGGTACAATGAGCAGTTCTTC
D: .
V: TRBV7-2
size: .
J: TRBJ2-1

CDR3: CASSLSRSSGELFF
DNA: TGTGCCAGCAGCTTATCCCGCTCTTCCGGGGAGCTGTTTTTT
D: .
V: TRBV7-7
size: many
J: TRBJ2-2

CDR3: CASSQEPGTSYEQYF
DNA: TGCGCCAGCAGCCAAGAACCGGGGACCTCCTACGAGCAGTACTTC
D: .
V: TRBV4-3
size: many
J: TRBJ2-7

CDR3: CASSRGDGTEAFF
DNA: TGTGCCAGCAGCCGTGGGGACGGCACTGAAGCTTTCTTT
D: .
V: TRBV9
size: many
J: TRBJ1-1

CDR3: CASSEAEDYGYTF
DNA: TGTGCCAGCAGTGAAGCTGAAGACTATGGCTACACCTTC
D: .
V: TRBV2
size: many
J: TRBJ1-2

CDR3: CASSPSRDYPEAFF
DNA: TGTGCCAGCAGCCCCTCCCGGGACTACCCAGAAGCTTTCTTT
D: .
V: TRBV28
size: many
J: TRBJ1-1